Following are 10 T cell receptor beta chains from one sample sequenced in a study of Graves' ophthalmopathy and Graves' hyperthyroidism. The sequenced template was RNA, covering the TCR beta CDR3 region. In the first round, RT-PCR was carried out with HTBI primers, and a multiplex PCR formed the second round. TCRdb recomputed calls from the multiplex PCR reads with MiXCR, one row per CDR3 protein. The data contain 650,000 to 900,000 distinct CDR3 sequences, roughly 40% of them singletons. The sample taken for sequencing was peripheral blood. All receptors derive from an adult man with Graves' ophthalmopathy.

The V gene is TRBV7-9, the J gene TRBJ1-1, with TRBD1 identical over 11 bases. Germline CDR1 SEHNR, CDR2 FQNEAQ (reference sequence). Losses at the gene ends were 6 bases for V and 6 bases for J; bases not matched to a gene: 9. This CDR3 has 15 amino acids. The CDR3 nucleotides read TGTGCCAGCAGTCTTGTGGGACAGGGGGTCGCTGAAGCTTTCTTT. It translates to CASSLVGQGVAEAFF.

This clonotype occurred many times. V and J are TRBV2 and TRBJ1-2; D remains ambiguous. The CDR3 consists of 14 residues. Trimming stripped 0 bases from V and 4 bases from J, with 9 bases between. In germline, CDR1 is SNHLY, CDR2 FYNNEI. CDR3 sequence reads: CASSEASIAYGYTF. DNA of the CDR3: TGTGCCAGCAGTGAAGCCAGCATCGCCTATGGCTACACCTTC. The full variable domain, completed using reference TRBV2 and TRBJ1-2, is EPEVTQTPSHQVTQMGQEVILRCVPISNHLYFYWYRQILGQKVEFLVSFYNNEISEKSEIFDDQFSVERPDGSNFTLKIRSTKLEDSAMYFCASSEASIAYGYTFGSGTRLTVV.

The sample holds many counts of this clonotype. This chain joins TRBV7-3 and TRBJ1-2; the D gene is possibly TRBD1 (6 bases). The V gene lost 3 bases and the J gene lost 2 bases, with 13 bases spanning the gap. This CDR3 is 15 amino acids long. The germline gives CDR1 SGHTA, CDR2 FQGTGA. CDR3 sequence: CASSFLPGHNYGYTF. CDR3 bases: TGTGCCAGCAGCTTCTTACCGGGACACAACTATGGCTACACCTTC. Full variable domain (outside the CDR3, taken from reference TRBV7-3 and TRBJ1-2): GAGVSQTPSNKVTEKGKYVELRCDPISGHTALYWYRQSLGQGPEFLIYFQGTGAADDSGLPNDRFFAVRPEGSVSTLKIQRTERGDSAVYLCASSFLPGHNYGYTFGSGTRLTVV.

This chain joins TRBV2 and TRBJ2-7; unclear D gene. Trimming shortened V by 6 bases and J by 2 bases, and 14 bases separated the two germline ends. There are 14 residues in the CDR3. CDR1 and CDR2 from the germline V gene are SNHLY and FYNNEI. The CDR3 nucleotides are TGTGCCAGCAGCTTAGTTTCTCTGCCCTACGAGCAGTACTTC. Translation: CASSLVSLPYEQYF. The full variable domain, with the rest looked up from reference TRBV2 and TRBJ2-7, is EPEVTQTPSHQVTQMGQEVILRCVPISNHLYFYWYRQILGQKVEFLVSFYNNEISEKSEIFDDQFSVERPDGSNFTLKIRSTKLEDSAMYFCASSLVSLPYEQYFGPGTRLTVT.

This clonotype has at least ten counts. J is TRBJ2-7 and V is TRBV25-1; D possibly corresponds to TRBD2 (7 bases). This CDR3 region has 14 residues. Trimming removed 2 bases from V and 7 bases from J, with 15 bases in between. Germline V gene sequence: CDR1 MGHDK, CDR2 SYGVNS. The CDR3 DNA reads as TGTGCCAGCAGTGAAGGAAGGGGGGGGAGGGAGCAGTACTTC. It yields the protein CASSEGRGGREQYF.

This clonotype was counted many times. The chain uses TRBV10-3 and TRBJ2-7, with 7 positions matching TRBD1. Germline assignment: CDR1 ENHRY and CDR2 SYGVKD. V dropped 4 bases and J dropped 8; count of bases not matched to a gene: 11. The CDR3 loop spans 14 amino acids. For the CDR3, the DNA is TGTGCCATCAGTGTAGGGGGCCGTGATACGAAGCAGTACTTC. This gives the protein CAISVGGRDTKQYF.

The chain uses TRBV11-1 and TRBJ1-5; D is possibly TRBD1 (5 bases). Between the trimmed V and J ends, which lost 11 bases and 7 bases, there was a span of 9 bases. Looked up from germline, CDR1 is SGHAT and CDR2 is FQDESV (reference sequence). This CDR3 has 10 residues. The CDR3 DNA reads TGTGCCCAGGGCGTGCAGCCCCAGCATTTT. Encoded protein: CAQGVQPQHF. Variable domain in full (rest from reference TRBV11-1 and TRBJ1-5): EAEVAQSPRYKITEKSQAVAFWCDPISGHATLYWYRQILGQGPELLVQFQDESVVDDSQLPKDRFSAERLKGVDSTLKIQPAELGDSAMYLCAQGVQPQHFGDGTRLSIL.

Ten or more counts support this clonotype. The gene calls are TRBV7-6 and TRBJ1-4; TRBD1 aligns across 7 bases. Germline CDR1 reads SGHVS; CDR2 reads FNYEAQ. V was pared by 5 bases and J by 7 bases, with 7 bases of the junction left unmatched. The CDR3 is 14 amino acids. The CDR3 is CASSPTGEVEKLFF. Here the CDR3 DNA reads TGTGCCAGCAGCCCAACAGGGGAGGTTGAAAAACTGTTTTTT.

The chain combines TRBV2 with TRBJ2-2; 8 bases agree with TRBD2. Germline CDR1 is SNHLY and CDR2 is FYNNEI. With 6 bases clipped from V and 6 bases from J, the junction kept 9 bases outside the gene matches. The CDR3 spans 15 residues. The CDR3 DNA reads as TGTGCCAGCAGCCAGACTAGCGCTCGCGCCGGGGAGCTGTTTTTT. Its protein product is CASSQTSARAGELFF.

This rearrangement joins TRBV20-1 to TRBJ1-2, with 7 bases lining up with TRBD1. CDR1 and CDR2 from the germline V gene are DFQATT and SNEGSKA (reference sequence). The CDR3 runs 15 residues. The trim removed 1 base at V and 3 bases at J, leaving 8 bases unmatched. DNA of the CDR3: TGCAGTGCTAGAGTATTTCGTACAGGGGACTATGGCTACACCTTC. Translating it yields CSARVFRTGDYGYTF.